These 26 T cell receptor beta chains came from one sample sequenced in a study of blood T cell repertoires in COVID-19. The assay was immunoSEQ multiplex PCR, and TCRdb's table has in-frame clones only and misses some. Of around 250,000 clones in the sample, roughly 90% were seen once. The material sequenced was peripheral blood. Receptors were obtained from a human donor in a cohort sampled during active COVID-19.

This chain uses TRBV6-5 with TRBJ1-2; 7 bases are a match to TRBD1. The CDR3 has 13 amino acids. Germline assignment: CDR1 MNHEY and CDR2 SVGAGI. V shed 2 bases and J 8 bases; nucleotides not matched to a gene: 5. The CDR3 DNA follows: TGTGCCAGCAGTTACCACACAGGGGTCGGCTACACCTTC. Residues: CASSYHTGVGYTF.

This rearrangement joins TRBV10-3 to TRBJ2-5, with D tentatively TRBD1 (6 bases). V lost 0 bases and J lost 1, with 12 bases in between. This CDR3 region has 16 residues. The V gene's germline CDR1 is ENHRY and CDR2 SYGVKD. The CDR3 sequence: CAISESFRRGQETQYF. The CDR3 coding sequence is TGTGCCATCAGTGAGTCGTTTCGCAGGGGCCAAGAGACCCAGTACTTC.

This chain uses TRBV4-3 with TRBJ2-4, with D possibly being TRBD1 (6 bases). The germline V and J ends were trimmed by 0 bases and 0 bases, with 15 bases remaining between them. In germline, CDR1 is LGHNA, CDR2 YSLEER. The CDR3 extends over 18 amino acids. The chain's CDR3 is CASSQDKDRLLAKNIQYF. The CDR3 region has the DNA TGCGCCAGCAGCCAAGATAAGGACAGACTCTTAGCCAAAAACATTCAGTACTTC.

The chain combines TRBV5-1 with TRBJ2-5; 15 bases are shared with TRBD2. V shed 2 bases and J 5 bases; nucleotides not matched to a gene: 10. This CDR3 is built from 18 residues. Germline assignment: CDR1 SGHRS and CDR2 YFSETQ. In DNA, the CDR3 is TGCGCCAGCAGCTTCGGGACTAGCGGGGGGAAATATATCGAGACCCAGTACTTC. Residues: CASSFGTSGGKYIETQYF.

This clone was counted between two and nine times. The genes are TRBV6-5 and TRBJ1-6; 10 positions match TRBD1. The V gene end was trimmed by 7 bases and the J gene end by 9 bases; junction bases not matched to a gene: 6. CDR3 size: 14 residues. Germline values: CDR1 MNHEY, CDR2 SVGAGI. The DNA of the CDR3 is TGTGCCAGCACTCCGGGACAGGGGTTTTCACCCCTCCACTTT. It specifies CASTPGQGFSPLHF.

This clone has only a few counts. The rearrangement links TRBV19 to TRBJ2-7; 12 bases agree with TRBD2. CDR3 length: 14 residues. The V gene end was trimmed by 6 bases and the J gene end by 2 bases; junction bases not matched to a gene: 2. Germline CDR1 is LNHDA and CDR2 is SQIVND (reference sequence). CDR3 in DNA: TGTGCCAGTAGCACTAGCGGGAGGACCTACGAGCAGTACTTC. Translated: CASSTSGRTYEQYF.

The chain uses TRBV10-3 and TRBJ2-2; 7 bases are a match to TRBD1. The germline CDR1 and CDR2 sequences are ENHRY and SYGVKD. The J segment lost 2 bases and the V segment lost 8 bases, leaving 5 bases of the junction unmatched. The CDR3 covers 14 residues. CDR3 loop: CAIEGASNTGELFF. The DNA of the CDR3 is TGTGCCATCGAGGGGGCGAGTAACACCGGGGAGCTGTTTTTT.

The gene calls are TRBV10-3 and TRBJ1-1, with TRBD1 matching over 7 bases. There are 15 residues in the CDR3. V lost 6 bases and J lost 5; bases outside the gene matches: 12. The germline V gene encodes CDR1 ENHRY and CDR2 SYGVKD. DNA of the CDR3: TGTGCCATCAGCCCCAGACCCGACAGGGTGACTGAAGCTTTCTTT. Protein sequence: CAISPRPDRVTEAFF.

In its sample, this clone was seen once. The chain carries TRBV4-3 and TRBJ2-7; 8 bases are shared with TRBD1. The CDR3 spans 15 residues. J gave up 2 bases and V 4 bases, and 7 bases lay outside the gene matches. Germline values: CDR1 LGHNA, CDR2 YSLEER. The CDR3 region has the DNA TGCGCCAGCAGCCTACGACAGGGGAGGACCTACGAGCAGTACTTC. It yields the protein CASSLRQGRTYEQYF.

The J gene is TRBJ2-1, the V gene TRBV7-2; the match to TRBD2 covers 14 bases. With 4 bases clipped from V and 16 bases from J, the junction kept 9 bases outside the gene matches. CDR1 SGHTA and CDR2 FQGNSA come from the germline V gene. The CDR3 sequence is 14 residues long. For the CDR3, the DNA is TGTGCCAGCAGCTCGACTAGCGGGAGGGCTCCTCTATTCTTC. It is translated as CASSSTSGRAPLFF.

The CDR3 region has the DNA TGTGCCAGCAGTTACGGGCCCCCGCTGGAGCAGTACTTC. Amino acids: CASSYGPPLEQYF. The chain is built from TRBV6-5 and TRBJ2-7; D gene unclear. Between the trimmed V and J ends, which lost 2 bases and 7 bases, there was a span of 12 bases. The CDR3 is 13 amino acids. CDR1 is MNHEY, CDR2 SVGAGI, per germline.

The V and J genes are TRBV30 and TRBJ1-2; TRBD1 aligns across 8 bases. This CDR3 is built from 14 residues. Trimming cost V 2 bases and J 4 bases; bases outside gene matches: 6. Germline CDR1 reads GTSNPN; CDR2 reads SVGIG (reference sequence). DNA of the CDR3: TGTGCCTGGAGTTTACCGGACAGGGTCTATGGCTACACCTTC. This encodes CAWSLPDRVYGYTF.

V usage is TRBV25-1 and J usage is TRBJ2-3, with TRBD2 matching over 7 bases. Germline lookup yields CDR1 MGHDK and CDR2 SYGVNS. The V segment lost 5 bases and the J segment 2 bases; nucleotides outside the gene matches: 10. The CDR3 consists of 16 residues. The CDR3 sequence: CASSLGLAESTDTQYF. CDR3 DNA: TGTGCCAGCAGTTTGGGGCTAGCGGAGTCCACAGATACGCAGTATTTT. The whole variable domain, remainder taken from reference TRBV25-1 and TRBJ2-3, is EADIYQTPRYLVIGTGKKITLECSQTMGHDKMYWYQQDPGMELHLIHYSYGVNSTEKGDLSSESTVSRIRTEHFPLTLESARPSHTSQYLCASSLGLAESTDTQYFGPGTRLTVL.

J is TRBJ1-1 and V is TRBV3-1 (or the pseudogene TRBV3-2); D uncertain. The CDR3 covers 15 residues. Trimming took off 4 bases at V and 5 bases at J, with 17 bases between the two ends. Germline V gives CDR1 LGHDT, CDR2 YNNKEL (reference sequence). The CDR3 reads CASSRSREGATEAFF. CDR3 in DNA: TGTGCCAGCAGCCGTTCACGGGAGGGCGCGACTGAAGCTTTCTTT.

As DNA, the CDR3 is TGTGCCAGCATTTTCGGGACAGCGTATAATGAAAAACTGTTTTTT. It translates to CASIFGTAYNEKLFF. This sequence joins TRBV6-6 and TRBJ1-4, with 7 bases that match TRBD1. Trimming at V came to 7 bases and at J to 4 bases, leaving 9 bases not matched to a gene. The CDR3 is made up of 15 amino acids. Germline CDR1 MNHNY, CDR2 SVGAGI (reference sequence).

The rearrangement links TRBV15 to TRBJ1-2, with D possibly matching TRBD1 (5 bases). The germline gives CDR1 LNHNV, CDR2 YYDKDF (reference sequence). This CDR3 comprises 13 residues. The V gene lost 1 base and the J gene lost 5 bases, with 8 bases spanning the gap. The CDR3 sequence is CATSRATGYGYTF. In DNA form, the CDR3 reads TGTGCCACCAGCAGAGCAACAGGATATGGCTACACCTTC.

The V call is TRBV19, the J call TRBJ2-5, with TRBD2 matching over 8 bases. The V gene's germline CDR1 is LNHDA and CDR2 SQIVND (reference sequence). This CDR3 is 15 amino acids long. Trimming at V came to 7 bases and at J to 2 bases, leaving 9 bases not matched to a gene. In nucleotides, the CDR3 is TGTGCCAGTACTCCCGGCGGGGGGCCACAAGAGACCCAGTACTTC. This gives the protein CASTPGGGPQETQYF.

This rearrangement joins TRBV5-1 to TRBJ2-3; 8 nucleotides match TRBD2. Germline CDR1 is SGHRS and CDR2 is YFSETQ. J lost 0 bases, V lost 0 bases, and 9 bases had no gene match. CDR3 size: 18 residues. The CDR3 spells CASSLVRGGTSSTDTQYF. The CDR3 nucleotides read TGCGCCAGCAGCTTGGTCCGCGGGGGGACCTCTAGCACAGATACGCAGTATTTT. The full variable domain, rest sourced from reference TRBV5-1 and TRBJ2-3, is KAGVTQTPRYLIKTRGQQVTLSCSPISGHRSVSWYQQTPGQGLQFLFEYFSETQRNKGNFPGRFSGRQFSNSRSEMNVSTLELGDSALYLCASSLVRGGTSSTDTQYFGPGTRLTVL.

V and J are TRBV19 and TRBJ2-5; D unclear. CDR1 LNHDA and CDR2 SQIVND come from the germline V gene (reference sequence). V lost 5 bases and J lost 5, with 9 bases in between. This CDR3 spans 12 amino acids. The CDR3 sequence is CASSASRETQYF. The CDR3 region has the DNA TGTGCCAGTAGTGCCTCTAGGGAGACCCAGTACTTC. Full variable domain (outside the CDR3, taken from reference TRBV19 and TRBJ2-5): DGGITQSPKYLFRKEGQNVTLSCEQNLNHDAMYWYRQDPGQGLRLIYYSQIVNDFQKGDIAEGYSVSREKKESFPLTVTSAQKNPTAFYLCASSASRETQYFGPGTRLLVL.

The V and J genes are TRBV4-3 and TRBJ1-1; D call uncertain. Looked up from germline, CDR1 is LGHNA and CDR2 is YSLEER. V gave up 1 base and J gave up 3 bases, with 12 bases separating them. CDR3 length: 15 residues. CDR3 sequence: CASSQGWAAYTEAFF. In nucleotides, the CDR3 is TGCGCCAGCAGCCAAGGCTGGGCAGCCTACACTGAAGCTTTCTTT.

The V call is TRBV9, the J call TRBJ2-7; 7 nucleotides line up with TRBD2. CDR3 size: 16 residues. The germline V gene has CDR1 SGDLS and CDR2 YYNGEE. J gave up 1 base and V 0 bases, and 7 bases lay outside the gene matches. The CDR3 DNA is TGTGCCAGCAGCGTAGGAGCTAGCGGTTCTTCCTACGAGCAGTACTTC. Encoded protein: CASSVGASGSSYEQYF. Filled out from reference TRBV9 and TRBJ2-7, the complete variable domain reads DSGVTQTPKHLITATGQRVTLRCSPRSGDLSVYWYQQSLDQGLQFLIQYYNGEERAKGNILERFSAQQFPDLHSELNLSSLELGDSALYFCASSVGASGSSYEQYFGPGTRLTVT.

The chain carries TRBV5-5 and TRBJ1-3; weak D call: TRBD1 (5 bases). The germline V gene encodes CDR1 SGHKS and CDR2 YYEKEE (reference sequence). Trimming stripped 0 bases from V and 3 bases from J, with 13 bases between. The CDR3 is made up of 16 amino acids. CDR3 region: CASSLVVQGGGNTIYF. In nucleotides, the CDR3 is TGTGCCAGCAGCTTGGTCGTCCAGGGAGGTGGAAACACCATATATTTT.

The V gene is TRBV7-2, the J gene TRBJ1-2; a possible D gene is TRBD1 (6 bases). Looked up from germline, CDR1 is SGHTA and CDR2 is FQGNSA. The CDR3 covers 13 residues. The ends were cut back, 3 bases at V and 4 bases at J, with 9 bases in the middle. Written as DNA, the CDR3 is TGTGCCAGCAGCTTCACAGGGTCCTATGGCTACACCTTC. This gives the protein CASSFTGSYGYTF. The full variable domain, rest sourced from reference TRBV7-2 and TRBJ1-2, is GAGVSQSPSNKVTEKGKDVELRCDPISGHTALYWYRQSLGQGLEFLIYFQGNSAPDKSGLPSDRFSAERTGGSVSTLTIQRTQQEDSAVYLCASSFTGSYGYTFGSGTRLTVV.

The chain uses TRBV5-4 and TRBJ2-3, with 13 nucleotides matching TRBD2. Germline assignment: CDR1 SGHNT and CDR2 YYREEE (reference sequence). The CDR3 consists of 15 residues. V gave up 4 bases and J gave up 4 bases; unmatched junction bases: 3. The CDR3 nucleotides read TGTGCCAGCAGCCCAACTAGCGGGGGGGCAGATACGCAGTATTTT. As protein: CASSPTSGGADTQYF. The entire variable domain, with the rest obtained from reference TRBV5-4 and TRBJ2-3, is as follows: ETGVTQSPTHLIKTRGQQVTLRCSSQSGHNTVSWYQQALGQGPQFIFQYYREEENGRGNFPPRFSGLQFPNYSSELNVNALELDDSALYLCASSPTSGGADTQYFGPGTRLTVL.

The rearrangement uses TRBV30 and TRBJ1-1; D perhaps matches TRBD1 (6 bases). The CDR3 has 15 amino acids. V was clipped by 2 bases and J by 0 bases, with 13 bases between them. Germline CDR1 GTSNPN, CDR2 SVGIG (reference sequence). The CDR3: CAWSPKGGLNTEAFF. The CDR3 bases are TGTGCCTGGAGTCCGAAGGGGGGGTTGAACACTGAAGCTTTCTTT.

The CDR3 is CASSLTKGGGNGYTF. CDR3 in DNA: TGTGCCAGCAGCTTAACGAAGGGAGGGGGTAATGGCTACACCTTC. This rearrangement joins TRBV7-3 to TRBJ1-2; D may be TRBD1 (6 bases). The V end was cut by 0 bases, the J end by 6 bases, with 14 bases between. The CDR3 contains 15 residues. The germline V gene has CDR1 SGHTA and CDR2 FQGTGA.